These 21 T cell receptor beta chains came from one sample sequenced in a study of cytotoxic CD8 clonotypes in ibrutinib-treated CLL. Some clones are missing from TCRdb's copy, which holds only in-frame ones; the method was immunoSEQ multiplex PCR. Among 60,000 to 95,000 clones listed, approximately 82% were seen once. The sample in question was PBMCs, obtained after 24 months of ibrutinib treatment. These receptor sequences come from a human donor with chronic lymphocytic leukemia.

This chain connects TRBV28 to TRBJ1-5; D is undetermined. Germline CDR1 and CDR2: MDHEN and SYDVKM. The CDR3 is 16 amino acids. Trimming removed 5 bases at V and 6 bases at J, with 20 bases between. The DNA for the CDR3 is TGTGCCAGCAGTACCGGTTACGGTCAGAGTCTTCAGCCCCAGCATTTT. This sequence encodes CASSTGYGQSLQPQHF.

This chain links TRBV11-2 with TRBJ2-7, with D perhaps TRBD1 or TRBD2 (5 bases each). The germline V and J ends were trimmed by 4 bases and 5 bases, with 12 bases remaining between them. Per germline, CDR1 SGHAT and CDR2 FQNNGV. The CDR3 length is 13 residues. The CDR3 DNA reads as TGTGCCAGCAGCTCCCAGTGGGGGAACGAGCAGTACTTC. Translated: CASSSQWGNEQYF.

The V gene is TRBV29-1, the J gene TRBJ2-1; 12 bases fit TRBD1. Germline V gene data show CDR1 as SQVTM and CDR2 as ANQGSEA. Germline trimming cut 3 bases from V and 4 bases from J; bases unmatched to any gene: 7. The CDR3 length is 16 residues. CDR3 in amino acids: CSVEGTGGRRYNEQFF. CDR3 DNA: TGCAGCGTTGAGGGGACAGGGGGCCGAAGATACAATGAGCAGTTCTTC.

The sample holds a few counts of this clone. This chain links TRBV30 with TRBJ2-1; perhaps TRBD2 as D (6 bases). V was trimmed by 2 bases and J by 5 bases, leaving 10 bases between them. Per germline, CDR1 GTSNPN and CDR2 SVGIG (reference sequence). The CDR3 length is 13 residues. The CDR3 protein is CAWSQRADNEQFF. The CDR3 DNA reads as TGTGCCTGGAGTCAGCGGGCGGACAATGAGCAGTTCTTC.

J is TRBJ2-3 and V is TRBV30; D possibly corresponds to TRBD1 (6 bases). Germline lookup yields CDR1 GTSNPN and CDR2 SVGIG (reference sequence). The CDR3 covers 14 residues. The ends were cut back, 2 bases at V and 3 bases at J, with 12 bases in the middle. CDR3 sequence: CAWSRTEGTDTQYF. The DNA for the CDR3 is TGTGCCTGGAGTCGGACAGAGGGGACAGATACGCAGTATTTT.

The chain recombines TRBV11-2 with TRBJ1-1; the D is unclear. V dropped 1 base and J dropped 0 bases, with 21 bases sitting between them. There are 19 residues in the CDR3. Germline V gene lookup returns CDR1 SGHAT and CDR2 FQNNGV. This CDR3 reads CASSLVNLRARRMNTEAFF. As DNA, the CDR3 is TGTGCCAGCAGCTTAGTGAACTTGAGGGCGCGTCGTATGAACACTGAAGCTTTCTTT.

The chain couples TRBV6-1 to TRBJ2-1; 7 bases map to TRBD1. The CDR3 runs 12 residues. J lost 9 bases, V lost 9 bases, and 8 bases had no gene match. Germline V gives CDR1 MNHNS, CDR2 SASEGT. The CDR3 bases are TGTGCCAGTAGACAGGGCCAGGGTGAGCAGTTCTTC. Translating it yields CASRQGQGEQFF.

This chain joins TRBV2 and TRBJ2-1, with D perhaps assigned TRBD1 or TRBD2 (5 bases each). In germline, CDR1 is SNHLY, CDR2 FYNNEI. Trimming shortened V by 4 bases and J by 9 bases, and 13 bases separated the two germline ends. The CDR3 extends over 13 amino acids. CDR3 in amino acids: CASSGVGAGEQFF. CDR3 sequence (DNA): TGTGCCAGCAGTGGAGTCGGGGCTGGTGAGCAGTTCTTC.

The chain couples TRBV28 to TRBJ1-1; unclear D gene. The germline V gene encodes CDR1 MDHEN and CDR2 SYDVKM. The CDR3 consists of 14 residues. The germline V and J ends were trimmed by 6 bases and 2 bases, with 13 bases remaining between them. The CDR3 sequence is CASSLGPGNTEAFF. In DNA, the CDR3 is TGTGCCAGCAGCCTCGGGCCAGGAAACACTGAAGCTTTCTTT.

There are a few counts of this clone. This chain links TRBV6-1 with TRBJ2-7; a possible D gene is TRBD1 (6 bases). Per germline, CDR1 MNHNS and CDR2 SASEGT. The CDR3 sequence is 12 residues long. Trimming pared 8 bases from V and 2 bases from J, leaving 10 bases between. As DNA, the CDR3 is TGTGCCAGCGGTACAGGGCCCTACGAGCAGTACTTC. It is translated as CASGTGPYEQYF.

The V gene is TRBV27, the J gene TRBJ2-7; 8 bases line up with TRBD2. Germline-derived CDR1 and CDR2 are MNHEY and SMNVEV (reference sequence). The CDR3 is made up of 14 amino acids. The V gene end was trimmed by 6 bases and the J gene end by 2 bases; junction bases not matched to a gene: 6. CDR3 sequence reads: CASRPGGIPYEQYF. DNA for the CDR3: TGTGCCAGCAGGCCGGGGGGGATCCCCTACGAGCAGTACTTC.

There are a few counts of this clone. CDR3: CASSMMHGNYGYTF. In DNA, the CDR3 is TGCGCCAGCAGCATGATGCATGGGAACTATGGCTACACCTTC. This chain links TRBV4-3 with TRBJ1-2; no definite D call. Germline CDR1 and CDR2: LGHNA and YSLEER. This CDR3 has 14 amino acids. V dropped 5 bases and J dropped 2 bases, with 12 bases sitting between them.

The chain joins TRBV7-3 to TRBJ2-2; 8 bases are shared with TRBD1. Germline V CDR1 and CDR2: SGHTA, FQGTGA. With V trimmed by 5 bases and J by 4 bases, 9 bases remained unmatched. The CDR3 is made up of 16 amino acids. CDR3 loop: CASSPGQGLGTGELFF. The CDR3 DNA is TGTGCCAGCAGCCCCGGACAGGGCTTGGGCACCGGGGAGCTGTTTTTT.

This clone was seen once. V usage is TRBV7-9 and J usage is TRBJ1-4; D possibly corresponds to TRBD1 (5 bases). V gave up 4 bases and J gave up 3 bases, with 9 bases separating them. Germline V gene data show CDR1 as SEHNR and CDR2 as FQNEAQ (reference sequence). The length of the CDR3 is 14 residues. The DNA for the CDR3 is TGTGCCAGCAGCTCGGGACGGTCTAATGAAAAACTGTTTTTT. It yields the protein CASSSGRSNEKLFF.

The CDR3 nucleotides are TGCGCCAGCAGCTTGGGTGCGTTTGGGCTGGGGACTGAAGCTTTCTTT. Protein product: CASSLGAFGLGTEAFF. The V call is TRBV5-1, the J call TRBJ1-1; D is uncertain. The CDR3 spans 16 residues. Looked up from germline, CDR1 is SGHRS and CDR2 is YFSETQ. The V gene lost 0 bases and the J gene lost 5 bases, with 17 bases spanning the gap.

This clone appeared a single time. The chain is built from TRBV29-1 and TRBJ1-2, with D tentatively TRBD1 (5 bases). V lost 0 bases to trimming and J lost 2 bases, with 19 bases between them. Germline lookup yields CDR1 SQVTM and CDR2 ANQGSEA. The CDR3 totals 17 residues. The DNA of the CDR3 is TGCAGCGTTGAAGATGGTATTATGGAGGGGAAAAACTATGGCTACACCTTC. Translation: CSVEDGIMEGKNYGYTF.

V gene TRBV5-6 combines with J gene TRBJ1-1; D gene unclear. This CDR3 spans 14 amino acids. Germline CDR1 and CDR2: SGHDT and YYEEEE. Trimming pared 0 bases from V and 5 bases from J, leaving 11 bases between. This chain's CDR3 is CASSLGRVRTEAFF. DNA for the CDR3: TGTGCCAGCAGCTTGGGGAGAGTGAGGACTGAAGCTTTCTTT.

This rearrangement joins TRBV13 to TRBJ2-1; maybe TRBD1 (6 bases). The CDR3 covers 13 residues. V shed 3 bases and J shed 6 bases, with 9 bases lying between them. Per germline, CDR1 PRHDT and CDR2 FYEKMQ (reference sequence). In DNA, the CDR3 is TGTGCCAGCAGCTTTTCAGGGGCCAATGAGCAGTTCTTC. This translates into CASSFSGANEQFF.

The V and J genes are TRBV7-9 and TRBJ2-7; D perhaps matches TRBD2 (5 bases). Germline CDR1 and CDR2: SEHNR and FQNEAQ (reference sequence). Trimming took off 0 bases at V and 8 bases at J, with 17 bases between the two ends. CDR3 length: 15 amino acids. The CDR3: CASSLAQDVRVKQYF. In nucleotides, the CDR3 is TGTGCCAGCAGCTTAGCGCAGGACGTGCGGGTTAAGCAGTACTTC.

The rearrangement links TRBV27 to TRBJ2-1; perhaps D is TRBD1 or TRBD2 (6 bases each). In germline, CDR1 is MNHEY, CDR2 SMNVEV (reference sequence). This CDR3 is built from 13 residues. The germline V and J ends were trimmed by 6 bases and 14 bases, with 20 bases remaining between them. CDR3 DNA: TGTGCCAGCAGCCACCTGGGGGGCCAATATGAGTTCTTC. As protein: CASSHLGGQYEFF.

V gene TRBV5-4 combines with J gene TRBJ2-2; possibly TRBD1 or TRBD2 for D (5 bases each). The CDR3 has 16 residues. Germline lookup yields CDR1 SGHNT and CDR2 YYREEE (reference sequence). V gave up 4 bases and J gave up 0 bases, with 13 bases separating them. In nucleotides, the CDR3 is TGTGCCAGCAGCCGACCGGGACCAACGAACACCGGGGAGCTGTTTTTT. This translates into CASSRPGPTNTGELFF.